This entry lists 31 T cell receptor beta chains sequenced from one sample in a study. TCRdb analysed the 5' RACE reads with MiXCR anew, one entry per CDR3 protein. Of 32,000 or so distinct CDR3 sequences listed, around 27% are singletons. Cells sorted as Tregs were CD4+, CD25+ and CD127-/low. Sequenced material: tumor-infiltrating Tregs sorted from the breast tumor. These receptors originate from a female donor with breast cancer.

As concerns this clonotype: With a much larger clone just one base away, this may be a read error. The chain recombines TRBV29-1 with TRBJ1-2; perhaps TRBD1 as D (6 bases). The CDR3 length is 12 residues. Germline V gives CDR1 SQVTM, CDR2 ANQGSEA. CDR3 protein: CSVETTGLGYNF. Here the CDR3 DNA reads TGCAGCGTTGAAACCACAGGGTTGGGCTACAACTTC.

This clonotype was counted only a few times. The chain couples TRBV7-9 to TRBJ1-1; D not certain. Trimming took off 1 base at V and 7 bases at J, with 13 bases between the two ends. Germline CDR1 reads SEHNR; CDR2 reads FQNEAQ (reference sequence). This CDR3 spans 14 amino acids. This CDR3 reads CASSLEKYYSEAFF. The CDR3, as DNA: TGTGCCAGCAGCTTAGAAAAATATTACAGTGAAGCTTTCTTT.

The CDR3: CASSLGGRPGEQFF. The CDR3 bases are TGTGCCAGCAGCTTGGGCGGACGGCCAGGGGAGCAGTTCTTC. The chain links TRBV9 to TRBJ2-1, with D possibly TRBD1 on 5 matching bases. Trimming took 4 bases from V and 10 from J, leaving 18 bases between them. The CDR3 runs 14 residues. CDR1 is SGDLS and CDR2 is YYNGEE in the germline V gene. Based on the CDR3 plus reference TRBV9 and TRBJ2-1, the full variable domain is DSGVTQTPKHLITATGQRVTLRCSPRSGDLSVYWYQQSLDQGLQFLIQYYNGEERAKGNILERFSAQQFPDLHSELNLSSLELGDSALYFCASSLGGRPGEQFFGPGTRLTVL.

This clonotype came up a few times. V is TRBV9 and J is TRBJ1-5; no clear D. The CDR3 runs to 13 residues. Trimming cost V 0 bases and J 9 bases, with 10 bases left between them. The V gene's germline CDR1 is SGDLS and CDR2 YYNGEE. The CDR3 bases are TGTGCCAGCAGCGTAGACGACTCTCGGCCCCAGCATTTT. It translates to CASSVDDSRPQHF.

This clonotype occurred many times. The V call is TRBV6-5, the J call TRBJ1-2, with 7 bases lining up with TRBD1. This CDR3 spans 14 amino acids. The V gene's germline CDR1 is MNHEY and CDR2 SVGAGI. V dropped 0 bases and J dropped 8; count of bases not matched to a gene: 6. The CDR3: CASSYSRQGGGYTF. The CDR3 DNA follows: TGTGCCAGCAGTTACTCGCGGCAGGGGGGCGGCTACACCTTC.

The chain combines TRBV7-9 with TRBJ2-7, with TRBD1 matching 7 bases. Germline V gene lookup returns CDR1 SEHNR and CDR2 FQNEAQ (reference sequence). The trim removed 5 bases at V and 9 bases at J, leaving 10 bases unmatched. CDR3 size: 13 residues. The CDR3 region has the DNA TGTGCCAGCAGCGTGGGGACAGTCAACGGGCAGTACTTC. It is translated as CASSVGTVNGQYF.

This clonotype was seen at least ten times. V usage is TRBV29-1 and J usage is TRBJ1-5; 7 nucleotides line up with TRBD1. The CDR3 has 14 residues. V was clipped by 6 bases and J by 7 bases; unmatched bases: 12. CDR1 SQVTM and CDR2 ANQGSEA come from the germline V gene. The CDR3, as DNA: TGCAGCGTAGCATACTCAGGGGGTCAACAGCCCCAGCATTTT. The encoded protein is CSVAYSGGQQPQHF.

In the case of this clonotype: Just one base apart from a much larger clone, this may be a read error. The chain is built from TRBV12-3 or TRBV12-4 and TRBJ2-1; 8 nucleotides match TRBD2. The CDR3 is 16 amino acids. The CDR3 protein is CASSPVTGGSPNEQLF. The CDR3 nucleotides are TGTGCCAGCAGTCCTGTAACGGGAGGGTCCCCCAATGAGCAGCTCTTC.

Many counts were recorded for this clonotype. The gene calls are TRBV20-1 and TRBJ2-1, with 11 bases lining up with TRBD2. The ends lost 4 bases at V and 1 base at J; junction bases unmatched: 9. Per germline, CDR1 DFQATT and CDR2 SNEGSKA (reference sequence). The CDR3 is 17 residues long. CDR3 DNA: TGCAGTGCTATTGGGGCGACTAGCGGGGTTTCCTACAATGAGCAGTTCTTC. Translation gives CSAIGATSGVSYNEQFF.

The V call is TRBV2, the J call TRBJ2-1; D gene ambiguous. Trimming cost V 3 bases and J 4 bases, with 4 bases left between them. From germline, CDR1 is SNHLY and CDR2 FYNNEI. CDR3 length: 12 amino acids. The CDR3 DNA reads as TGTGCCAGCAGTGAGTTTTACAATGAGCAGTTCTTC. This sequence encodes CASSEFYNEQFF.

J is TRBJ1-2 and V is TRBV6-5, with no clear D. The CDR3 has 18 residues. Trimming stripped 2 bases from V and 5 bases from J, with 24 bases between. CDR1 is MNHEY and CDR2 is SVGAGI in the germline V gene. CDR3 nucleotide sequence: TGTGCCAGCAGTTACATCAGGCCCAGCTCCTACGGCAATTATGGCTACACCTTC. It translates to CASSYIRPSSYGNYGYTF.

This clonotype was observed many times. The J gene is TRBJ1-1, the V gene TRBV18; D remains ambiguous. V lost 8 bases, J lost 2 bases, and 9 bases lay in between. The CDR3 length is 12 residues. Germline CDR1 is KGHSH and CDR2 is LQKENI. The DNA of the CDR3 is TGTGCCAGCCTTACGGCAAACACTGAAGCTTTCTTT. It yields the protein CASLTANTEAFF. Together with reference TRBV18 and TRBJ1-1, the CDR3 gives the full variable domain: NAGVMQNPRHLVRRRGQEARLRCSPMKGHSHVYWYRQLPEEGLKFMVYLQKENIIDESGMPKERFSAEFPKEGPSILRIQQVVRGDSAAYFCASLTANTEAFFGQGTRLTVV.

This clonotype is classed as medium-sized (0.01 to 0.1%). The rearrangement joins TRBV7-9 to TRBJ1-5; D gene unclear. The CDR3 totals 14 residues. V was clipped by 1 base and J by 4 bases, with 8 bases between them. In germline, CDR1 is SEHNR, CDR2 FQNEAQ (reference sequence). The CDR3 sequence: CASSLGTENQPQHF. CDR3 in DNA: TGTGCCAGCAGCTTAGGGACGGAGAATCAGCCCCAGCATTTT.

As to this clonotype: Because the CDR3's place on the DNA is in doubt, the DNA is left out and the CDR3 is given as listed by TCRdb. V gene TRBV20-1 combines with J gene TRBJ2-1; the table names TRBD2, a call not compared with the DNA. The CDR3 contains 16 residues when both ends are counted. CDR1 is DFQATT and CDR2 is SNEGSKA in the germline V gene (reference sequence). CDR3 protein: CSAWGEGTSGSNEQLF.

This clonotype has at least ten counts. The chain combines TRBV6-1 with TRBJ2-1; D is possibly TRBD2 (5 bases). The V and J ends lost 2 bases and 0 bases respectively, with 11 bases between them. Germline V gene lookup returns CDR1 MNHNS and CDR2 SASEGT. This CDR3 region has 16 residues. The CDR3 region has the DNA TGTGCCAGCAGTGAACTCACGGGGAGCTCCTACAATGAGCAGTTCTTC. It specifies CASSELTGSSYNEQFF.

About this clonotype: A much larger clone sits a single nucleotide away, making a read error possible. This chain connects TRBV20-1 to TRBJ2-1, with TRBD2 matching 10 bases. The CDR3 has 17 residues. CDR1 DFQATT and CDR2 SNEGSKA come from the germline V gene (reference sequence). The CDR3 reads CSARDRSGRAAYHEQFF. As DNA, the CDR3 is TGCAGTGCTAGAGATCGCAGCGGGAGGGCCGCCTACCATGAGCAGTTCTTC.

A remark on this clonotype: Its ends do not fully match the called genes, so a read error is possible. CDR3 in DNA: TGTGCCAGCAGTTTAACGGGGGCCAACGAGCAATACTTC. Its protein product is CASSLTGANEQYF. This chain joins TRBV28 and TRBJ2-7; possibly TRBD1 or TRBD2 for D (6 bases each). CDR3 length: 13 residues. The germline V gene has CDR1 MDHEN and CDR2 SYDVKM.

The gene calls are TRBV20-1 and TRBJ2-5; 9 bases align to TRBD2. CDR1 and CDR2 from the germline V gene are DFQATT and SNEGSKA (reference sequence). The V and J ends lost 5 bases and 4 bases, in that order; junction bases with no gene match: 2. This CDR3 spans 12 amino acids. The CDR3 nucleotides are TGCAGTGCTCGGACTAGCGCAGAGACCCAGTACTTC. Protein: CSARTSAETQYF.

Turning to this clonotype: This may be a read error: a much more frequent sequence differs by one nucleotide. The chain employs TRBV2 and TRBJ1-2; 10 nucleotides align to TRBD1. The CDR3 spans 13 residues. CDR1 SNHLY and CDR2 FYNNEI come from the germline V gene. The CDR3 loop reads CASRTGGAYGHTF. The CDR3 DNA reads TGTGCCAGCAGGACAGGGGGCGCGTATGGCCACACCTTC. Filled out from reference TRBV2 and TRBJ1-2, the complete variable domain reads EPEVTQTPSHQVTQMGQEVILRCVPISNHLYFYWYRQILGQKVEFLVSFYNNEISEKSEIFDDQFSVERPDGSNFTLKIRSTKLEDSAMYFCASRTGGAYGHTFGSGTRLTVV.

This clonotype was seen ten or more times. The J gene is TRBJ1-2, the V gene TRBV5-1; D not resolved. This CDR3 is built from 13 residues. Trimming pared 0 bases from V and 6 bases from J, leaving 9 bases between. Germline V gene sequence: CDR1 SGHRS, CDR2 YFSETQ. The CDR3 loop is CASSLGYLDGYTF. In DNA form, the CDR3 reads TGCGCCAGCAGCTTGGGGTATTTGGATGGCTACACCTTC.

This clonotype was found a few times. This sequence may be a read error, since a much larger clone differs from it by one base. The rearrangement uses TRBV7-6 and TRBJ2-7; TRBD2 aligns across 9 bases. V lost 4 bases, J lost 7 bases, and 11 bases stayed unmatched. From germline, CDR1 is SGHVS and CDR2 FNYEAQ. The CDR3 is 15 residues long. CDR3 amino acids: CASSSTGGRAGEQYF. CDR3 nucleotides: TGTGCCAGCAGCTCAACTGGCGGGAGGGCCGGAGAGCAGTACTTC.

This clonotype was counted many times. The chain joins TRBV27 to TRBJ1-2, with 8 nucleotides matching TRBD1. V lost 5 bases, J lost 4 bases, and 15 bases stayed unmatched. The CDR3 extends over 17 amino acids. Germline CDR1 MNHEY, CDR2 SMNVEV (reference sequence). The CDR3 bases are TGTGCCAGCAGTCCGGGCGGGGACAGGCTTCGGGGCTATGGCTACACCTTC. Its protein product is CASSPGGDRLRGYGYTF.

At least ten counts were recorded for this clonotype. V is TRBV3-1 and J is TRBJ2-1, with TRBD1 identical over 7 bases. Looked up from germline, CDR1 is LGHDT and CDR2 is YNNKEL (reference sequence). V gave up 4 bases and J gave up 6 bases; unmatched junction bases: 3. This CDR3 has 13 amino acids. The CDR3: CASSRQGPNEQFF. For the CDR3, the DNA is TGTGCCAGCAGCCGACAGGGCCCCAATGAGCAGTTCTTC.

This clonotype was observed a handful of times. This chain uses TRBV20-1 with TRBJ1-6; D remains unclear. Looked up from germline, CDR1 is DFQATT and CDR2 is SNEGSKA (reference sequence). There are 12 residues in the CDR3. V was trimmed by 5 bases and J by 10 bases, leaving 12 bases between them. This CDR3 is CSALGLGSPLHF. In nucleotides, the CDR3 is TGCAGTGCTTTAGGGTTAGGATCACCCCTCCACTTT.

About this clonotype itself: This may be a read error, as it is one base from a much larger clone. The chain links TRBV4-1 to TRBJ2-1; 8 nucleotides match TRBD2. This CDR3 is 16 amino acids long. Germline CDR1 and CDR2: MGHRA and YSYEKL. Written as DNA, the CDR3 is TGCGCCAGCAGCCAACCTGGGACTAGGAACTACAATGAGCAGTCCTTC. Translating it yields CASSQPGTRNYNEQSF.

This clonotype was seen a few times. This chain links TRBV20-1 with TRBJ1-2; 8 nucleotides align to TRBD1. Germline-derived CDR1 and CDR2 are DFQATT and SNEGSKA (reference sequence). The CDR3 has 13 amino acids. The V segment lost 5 bases and the J segment 2 bases; nucleotides outside the gene matches: 4. CDR3: CSARQGANYGYTF. In DNA, the CDR3 is TGCAGTGCTCGGCAGGGGGCGAACTATGGCTACACCTTC.

This clonotype has just a few counts. The V call is TRBV10-3, the J call TRBJ2-7; D possibly corresponds to TRBD1 (5 bases). Per germline, CDR1 ENHRY and CDR2 SYGVKD. V was shortened by 4 bases and J by 5 bases, with 9 bases between the two germline ends. There are 12 residues in the CDR3. CDR3 sequence reads: CAISVDSNEQYF. In DNA, the CDR3 is TGTGCCATCAGTGTCGACAGCAACGAGCAGTACTTC.

This clonotype was recorded at least ten times. The chain joins TRBV20-1 to TRBJ2-6, with D possibly matching TRBD1 (6 bases). Germline CDR1 DFQATT, CDR2 SNEGSKA (reference sequence). V was trimmed by 6 bases and J by 2 bases, leaving 11 bases between them. CDR3 length: 14 residues. CDR3 DNA: TGCAGTGCCGGAACAGGGACTGGGGCCAACGTCCTGACTTTC. Translating gives CSAGTGTGANVLTF.

This clonotype came up many times. The V call is TRBV11-2, the J call TRBJ2-1, with D possibly being TRBD1 (5 bases). This CDR3 is built from 12 residues. Germline V CDR1 and CDR2: SGHAT, FQNNGV. V gave up 3 bases and J gave up 10 bases, with 10 bases separating them. The CDR3 nucleotides are TGTGCCAGCAGCTTCCAGGGAACCGAGCAGTTCTTC. Encoded protein: CASSFQGTEQFF.

This clonotype is categorized as medium-sized (0.01 to 0.1%). The chain couples TRBV6-1 to TRBJ2-3; possible D gene TRBD2, 5 bases. The V end lost 2 bases, the J end lost 6 bases, and 9 bases lay between the germline ends. The CDR3 has 13 residues. Germline CDR1 MNHNS, CDR2 SASEGT. The CDR3 is CASSESTRDTQYF. The CDR3 DNA is TGTGCCAGCAGTGAATCCACTAGGGATACGCAGTATTTT.

This clonotype was counted between two and nine times. Being one base from a much bigger clone, this may be a read error. This sequence joins TRBV6-5 and TRBJ2-1; TRBD1 matches at 9 bases. This CDR3 spans 15 amino acids. Germline lookup yields CDR1 MNHEY and CDR2 SVGAGI. The CDR3 DNA sequence: TGTGTCAGCCGTGGGACAGGGAAGAGGTACAATGAGCAGTTCTTC. Protein: CVSRGTGKRYNEQFF.